Listed here is a single T cell receptor beta chain. As yet, its antigen is unknown. The data originate from a study of cytomegalovirus exposure and HLA in healthy donors. 60 Vbeta and 13 Jbeta primers were used in PCR. TCRdb keeps only in-frame clones here, not all; method: immunoSEQ multiplex PCR. The sample features approximately 150,000 clones, with approximately 1.5% in its top ten. Overall study results and limits: The study reported that TCR beta sequences accurately predicted HLA-A and HLA-B alleles in most subjects.

Germline values: CDR1 KGHSH, CDR2 LQKENI. V was pared by 2 bases and J by 0 bases, with 14 bases between. This CDR3 region has 17 residues. Sample: PBMCs. The rearrangement links TRBV18 to TRBJ1-5, with TRBD1 as a possible D gene (6 bases). The receptor was derived from a woman aged 40 to 50 in good health and CMV-seronegative. The CDR3 DNA reads as TGTGCCAGCTCACCAACTAGGGGGTTATATAGCAATCAGCCCCAGCATTTT. This gives the protein CASSPTRGLYSNQPQHF. Looking up the rest from reference TRBV18 and TRBJ1-5 gives the full variable domain: NAGVMQNPRHLVRRRGQEARLRCSPMKGHSHVYWYRQLPEEGLKFMVYLQKENIIDESGMPKERFSAEFPKEGPSILRIQQVVRGDSAAYFCASSPTRGLYSNQPQHFGDGTRLSIL.